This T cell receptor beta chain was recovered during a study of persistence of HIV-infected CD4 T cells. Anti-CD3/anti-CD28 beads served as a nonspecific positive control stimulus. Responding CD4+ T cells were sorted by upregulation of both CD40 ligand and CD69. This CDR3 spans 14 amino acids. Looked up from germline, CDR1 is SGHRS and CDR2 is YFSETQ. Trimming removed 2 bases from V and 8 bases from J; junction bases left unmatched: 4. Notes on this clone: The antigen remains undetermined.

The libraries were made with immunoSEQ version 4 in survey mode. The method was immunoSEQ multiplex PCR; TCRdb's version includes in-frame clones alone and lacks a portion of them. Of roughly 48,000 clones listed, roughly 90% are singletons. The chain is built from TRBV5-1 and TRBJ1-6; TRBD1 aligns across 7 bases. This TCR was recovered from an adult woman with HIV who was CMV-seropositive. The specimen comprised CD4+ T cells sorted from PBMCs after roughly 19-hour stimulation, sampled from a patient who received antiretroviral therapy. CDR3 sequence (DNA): TGCGCCAGCAGCTTCGGACAGGCGGATTCACCCCTCCACTTT. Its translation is CASSFGQADSPLHF.